This paragraph reports one T cell receptor beta chain. Its specificity is unknown. Vbeta (60) and Jbeta (13) primers were used in the PCR. Some clones are missing from TCRdb's copy, which holds only in-frame ones; the method was immunoSEQ multiplex PCR. Of some 120,000 clones in the sample, 70% to 75% were seen once. Trimming removed 4 bases from V and 4 bases from J; junction bases left unmatched: 10. Germline CDR1 is SGHRS and CDR2 is YFSETQ. The CDR3 extends over 16 amino acids. The source of the sample is a study of cytomegalovirus exposure and HLA in healthy donors. General observations from the study: Specific recognition of CMV antigens was confirmed in vitro for a few chains (all CMV-associated). Earlier findings revealed that most TCR beta V segments proved productive either about 87% or about 30% of the time. CMV serostatus was the sole immune exposure data available. Later on, a genetic analysis was performed. It linked a missense variant in DCLRE1C with V- and J-gene trimming of TCR beta.

Sequences were obtained from PBMCs. The gene calls are TRBV5-1 and TRBJ2-5, with TRBD1 identical over 10 bases. The origin of this receptor is a woman aged 18-29 years in good health and CMV-seronegative. This CDR3 is CASSPGTGVLLETQYF. Written as DNA, the CDR3 is TGCGCCAGCAGCCCGGGGACAGGGGTTCTACTAGAGACCCAGTACTTC.